Given below is one TCR beta chain in context. Its specific antigen is unknown. There are no base qualities to consult, and no much larger clone falls within one base. This entry is derived from a study of blood T cell repertoires in COVID-19 (TCRdb year 2020). Study-level background: Collaborator samples came from the United States, Italy and Spain and covered acute and convalescent phases of COVID-19. The material from the prospective study consisted of cDNA or gDNA derived from T cells, B-cell-depleted T cells, or PBMCs. Deeply sampled blood TCRbeta repertoires from subjects exposed to, actively infected with, or recovered from COVID-19 were included in the dataset. The repertoires were made available in a free public database intended to serve as a resource for research on the immune response to SARS-CoV-2. The samples were drawn from two sources: the first 160 participants of the ongoing ImmuneRACE study, and 950 to 1,500 subjects contributed by 6 global collaborators. The sample metadata nearly always contained a de-identified subject ID, COVID-19 status, age in years and sex. Where available, HLA class I and class II types were obtained from metadata supplied by the sample provider rather than from assay-based typing. Overall study results and their limits: The amount of clinical and demographic metadata varied by source and participant and was provided uncurated.

The collaborating institutions used their own protocols to collect whole blood in K2EDTA tubes. For TCRbeta analysis, collaborator samples were shipped as frozen whole blood, as isolated PBMCs, or as DNA extracted from either sample type. TCRbeta CDR3 regions were amplified from genomic DNA using the immunoSEQ Assay, a bias-controlled multiplex PCR. Per the authors' processing: The number of nucleated cells in each sample was estimated by amplification of reference gene primers within the assay. To quantify the absolute abundance of each unique TCRbeta CDR3 rearrangement, sequence reads were collapsed and filtered. For each sample, productive Simpson clonality was calculated by taking the square root of Simpson's diversity index across productive rearrangements. This immuneACCESS table, as held by TCRdb, lists in-frame sequences with V and J called but not all clones. Of the missing ones, under half trace to an unresolved V gene in checked studies; the others have no known cause. The DNA was the basis for D and trimming; V, J and clone size are from that table. The sample data list tens of thousands of clones, and approximately 90% of these were observed just once. The top ten clones comprise around 4.5% of the sample.

Trimming removed 6 bases from V and 2 bases from J; the gene matches leave 5 bases unexplained. Including the terminal cysteine and phenylalanine, the CDR3 comprises 15 residues. Only the CDR3 region is kept as DNA, spanning 45 bases read in frame from base 1. The CDR1 and CDR2 encoded by the germline V gene are SNHLY and FYNNEI. The sample consisted of peripheral blood. The sequence was collected from a man in his sixties with acute or convalescent COVID-19. The rearrangement joined TRBV2 to TRBJ1-5, and 9 junctional nucleotides match TRBD1. Here is the DNA: TGTGCCAGCAGACAGGGGGCGAACGGCAATCAGCCCCAGCATTTT. It codes for CASRQGANGNQPQHF.